Listed here is a single TCR beta chain. Study processing details: Amplification of reference gene primers was used by the study to estimate nucleated cell counts. Assay: immunoSEQ multiplex PCR; the TCRdb copy retains only in-frame clones and omits some. Clonal size and the V and J genes are those of that table, whereas D and trimming came from the DNA. The sample has 65,000 to 95,000 clones; roughly 80% are singletons. In germline, CDR1 is MNHNS, CDR2 SASEGT. This CDR3 spans 14 amino acids. V lost 2 bases, J lost 5 bases, and 3 bases stayed unmatched. These data originate in a study of blood T cell repertoires in COVID-19. The overall study: T cells, B-cell-depleted T cells, or PBMCs provided the cDNA or gDNA that served as material.

The clonotype was recovered from an elderly man with active or convalescent COVID-19. The chain has TRBV6-1 and TRBJ2-5, with 9 bases aligning to TRBD2. The specimen sequenced was peripheral blood. CDR3 nucleotides: TGTGCCAGCAGTGAACTTGCGGGGGGGGAGACCCAGTACTTC. Translation gives CASSELAGGETQYF.